Here is one T cell receptor (beta chain) with its context. Generated by immunoSEQ multiplex PCR, the TCRdb table keeps only in-frame clones and is missing some. The table lists 50,000 or so clones, about 84% of them singletons. The data are from a study of blood T cell repertoires in COVID-19. Germline V gives CDR1 MNHEY, CDR2 SVGAGI. V trimming: 4 bases; J trimming: 4 bases; junction bases outside the gene matches: 9. The CDR3 length is 16 residues. The sample taken for sequencing was peripheral blood. This rearrangement joins TRBV6-5 to TRBJ1-2; 10 bases match TRBD1. This clonotype originated in a man aged 40-49 years with active COVID-19. For the CDR3, the DNA is TGTGCCAGCAGTTCTTCCGGACAGGGGGTCCCCTATGGCTACACCTTC. Translated, it gives CASSSSGQGVPYGYTF.